The TCR beta chain described here comes from a study of T cells in Graves' hyperthyroidism and ophthalmopathy. This clonotype was detected ten times or more. There were TCR beta CDR3 regions amplified from RNA transcripts. Initially, a first-round RT-PCR of the TCR CDR3 employed the HTBI primer set. TCRdb re-derived calls from the multiplex PCR reads in MiXCR, one entry per CDR3 protein. The table shows around 300,000 distinct CDR3 sequences, with around 13% occurring only once. This receptor was identified in a young woman with Graves' hyperthyroidism. The sequencing input was blood.

CDR3 sequence reads: CASIPWGTGGTNEQFF. CDR3 nucleotide sequence: TGTGCCAGCATCCCTTGGGGCACAGGGGGTACCAATGAGCAGTTCTTC. The chain joins TRBV28 to TRBJ2-1, with 8 bases that match TRBD1. Germline assignment: CDR1 MDHEN and CDR2 SYDVKM. With 7 bases clipped from V and 6 bases from J, the junction kept 14 bases outside the gene matches. This CDR3 is built from 16 residues.